This entry lists 17 T cell receptor beta chains sequenced from one sample in a study of shared clonotypes between healthy human individuals. This table comes from immunoSEQ multiplex PCR, and its TCRdb copy is limited to in-frame clones, with some not included. The sample records 2.3 million or so clones, roughly 93% being singletons. Sequencing input: naive CD4+ T cells from PBMCs. The subset: CD45RA+ positively selected. The receptors originated from a man between 18 and 29 years old in good health. Some clones in this sample may be carry-over from other donors' samples.

This rearrangement joins TRBV5-1 to TRBJ2-7; D is perhaps TRBD2 (6 bases). The CDR3 consists of 17 residues. V was shortened by 0 bases and J by 3 bases, with 19 bases between the two germline ends. CDR1 is SGHRS and CDR2 is YFSETQ in the germline V gene. The CDR3 reads CASSLAGPGVDNYEQYF. The CDR3, as DNA: TGCGCCAGCAGCTTGGCAGGGCCGGGAGTCGATAACTACGAGCAGTACTTC.

This sequence joins TRBV5-1 and TRBJ2-2; 7 bases match TRBD1. This CDR3 is 15 amino acids long. Germline CDR1 SGHRS, CDR2 YFSETQ. With V trimmed by 3 bases and J by 5 bases, 7 bases remained unmatched. The CDR3 sequence: CASSSRTGLTGELFF. The CDR3, as DNA: TGCGCCAGCAGCTCAAGGACAGGCCTAACCGGGGAGCTGTTTTTT.

V and J are TRBV27 and TRBJ1-5; unclear D gene. CDR3 length: 14 residues. The V end lost 6 bases, the J end lost 5 bases, and 14 bases lay between the germline ends. Germline CDR1 MNHEY, CDR2 SMNVEV (reference sequence). For the CDR3, the DNA is TGTGCCAGCAGGAGCGGCCCTCTTCATCAGCCCCAGCATTTT. It is translated as CASRSGPLHQPQHF.

The V and J genes are TRBV7-9 and TRBJ1-5, with D unresolved. V lost 6 bases to trimming and J lost 5 bases, with 8 bases between them. Germline CDR1 reads SEHNR; CDR2 reads FQNEAQ (reference sequence). CDR3 length: 12 amino acids. The CDR3 sequence: CASRRSDQPQHF. The CDR3 DNA follows: TGTGCCAGCAGACGGTCGGATCAGCCCCAGCATTTT.

The V gene is TRBV28, the J gene TRBJ1-3; 7 bases line up with TRBD1. The germline V gene encodes CDR1 MDHEN and CDR2 SYDVKM. The CDR3 totals 16 residues. The V gene end was trimmed by 11 bases and the J gene end by 5 bases; junction bases not matched to a gene: 18. CDR3 in DNA: TGTGCCGGTAGAAAAAGCGGCACAGGGGATAGAAACACCATATATTTT. Translation: CAGRKSGTGDRNTIYF.

The sample holds one count of this clone. The chain links TRBV5-1 to TRBJ2-5, with D possibly TRBD2 on 6 matching bases. Trimming removed 0 bases from V and 3 bases from J, with 9 bases in between. The CDR3 length is 14 residues. Germline CDR1 is SGHRS and CDR2 is YFSETQ. DNA for the CDR3: TGCGCCAGCAGCTTGGAGCGGGCGGAAGAGACCCAGTACTTC. Amino acids: CASSLERAEETQYF.

This clone was seen just once. This sample also contains other DNA sequences that code for the same CDR3. The chain joins TRBV7-3 to TRBJ2-3, with 10 bases lining up with TRBD2. Germline V lookup: CDR1 SGHTA, CDR2 FQGTGA. The CDR3 has 15 amino acids. V shed 4 bases, J shed 4 bases, and the junction held 5 bases outside the gene matches. The CDR3 DNA is TGTGCCAGCAGCTCAGCGGGAGGGCCCGCAGATACGCAGTATTTT. Its translation: CASSSAGGPADTQYF.

The chain combines TRBV11-1 with TRBJ2-7, with 7 bases lining up with TRBD2. This CDR3 is 17 amino acids long. The germline gives CDR1 SGHAT, CDR2 FQDESV (reference sequence). V shed 0 bases and J 1 base; nucleotides not matched to a gene: 9. CDR3 amino acids: CASSLALSGGRSYEQYF. DNA of the CDR3: TGTGCCAGCAGCTTAGCGCTAAGTGGCGGGAGATCCTACGAGCAGTACTTC.

V and J are TRBV11-2 and TRBJ1-4; D is possibly TRBD1 (6 bases). Germline assignment: CDR1 SGHAT and CDR2 FQNNGV. V lost 5 bases and J lost 14, with 21 bases in between. The CDR3 is made up of 14 amino acids. CDR3: CASSRGGGQPGLFF. The CDR3, as DNA: TGTGCCAGCAGCCGGGGGGGCGGCCAGCCAGGTCTGTTTTTT.

This chain connects TRBV18 to TRBJ2-2, with D hard to call. The V gene's germline CDR1 is KGHSH and CDR2 LQKENI. Trimming took off 1 base at V and 6 bases at J, with 12 bases between the two ends. The CDR3 is 15 amino acids. This CDR3 is CASSPQYLSPGELFF. CDR3 DNA: TGTGCCAGCTCACCACAATACCTCTCGCCCGGGGAGCTGTTTTTT.

This chain uses TRBV27 with TRBJ2-5, with 8 bases identical to TRBD1. The germline V gene has CDR1 MNHEY and CDR2 SMNVEV (reference sequence). Unmatched junction bases numbered 0, after V lost 5 bases and J lost 7 bases. CDR3 size: 11 residues. In DNA form, the CDR3 reads TGTGCCAGCAGTGGGACAGGGACCCAGTACTTC. Translated: CASSGTGTQYF.

The chain carries TRBV5-1 and TRBJ2-1; 7 bases match TRBD1. The germline CDR1 and CDR2 sequences are SGHRS and YFSETQ. CDR3 length: 15 residues. Germline trimming cut 2 bases from V and 7 bases from J; bases unmatched to any gene: 9. The CDR3 DNA is TGCGCCAGCAGCTTTGGAGAGGGGGCTTGGAATGAGCAGTTCTTC. Translating it yields CASSFGEGAWNEQFF.

Remarks on this clone: Other DNA variants within this sample encode the same CDR3. The genes are TRBV5-1 and TRBJ2-7; the match to TRBD1 covers 7 bases. The CDR3 is 12 amino acids. J gave up 6 bases and V 0 bases, and 0 bases lay outside the gene matches. Germline CDR1 is SGHRS and CDR2 is YFSETQ. The CDR3 protein is CASSLGQGEQYF. The CDR3 DNA reads as TGCGCCAGCAGCTTGGGACAGGGCGAGCAGTACTTC.

The rearrangement uses TRBV4-1 and TRBJ2-4, with 9 nucleotides matching TRBD1. The ends lost 1 base at V and 6 bases at J; junction bases unmatched: 7. The CDR3 contains 16 residues. Per germline, CDR1 MGHRA and CDR2 YSYEKL. CDR3 loop: CASSQVGQGGGNIQYF. The CDR3 DNA reads as TGCGCCAGCAGCCAAGTGGGACAGGGTGGGGGAAACATTCAGTACTTC.

This sequence joins TRBV10-3 and TRBJ1-1; TRBD1 agrees at 7 bases. CDR3 length: 16 amino acids. Germline CDR1 reads ENHRY; CDR2 reads SYGVKD. After removal of 0 bases from V and 1 base from J, the junction contained 5 bases not matched to a gene. The CDR3 DNA reads TGTGCCATCAGTGAGTCAGGGGGCCGGGCGAACACTGAAGCTTTCTTT. Translating gives CAISESGGRANTEAFF.

J is TRBJ2-7 and V is TRBV4-1, with D possibly TRBD2 on 5 matching bases. CDR3 size: 14 residues. CDR1 and CDR2 (germline): MGHRA, YSYEKL. Trimming left V 7 bases short and J 2 bases short, with 15 bases between. The CDR3 protein is CASTSREGAYEQYF. CDR3 in DNA: TGCGCCAGCACCTCACGGGAAGGAGCCTACGAGCAGTACTTC.

This rearrangement joins TRBV16 to TRBJ2-1; D is uncertain. V lost 4 bases and J lost 10, with 8 bases in between. Per germline, CDR1 KGHSY and CDR2 FQNENV. The CDR3 is 11 residues long. This CDR3 is CASSPQVEQFF. The CDR3 DNA sequence: TGTGCCAGCAGCCCCCAGGTCGAGCAGTTCTTC.